The 18 T cell receptor beta chains below come from one sample, sequenced in a study of OX40 agonist ivuxolimab in advanced cancers. The assay was immunoSEQ multiplex PCR, and TCRdb's table has in-frame clones only and misses some. The table lists approximately 65,000 clones, 92% of them singletons. This material consisted of CD4+ or CD8+ T cells sorted from blood, taken in a trial of the OX40 agonist ivuxolimab. These TCRs come from an adult with an advanced solid tumor such as melanoma, head and neck, liver or kidney cancer.

This chain joins TRBV5-6 and TRBJ1-1; D is unclear. The CDR3 spans 13 residues. Germline CDR1 and CDR2: SGHDT and YYEEEE. V lost 1 base, J lost 3 bases, and 7 bases lay in between. DNA for the CDR3: TGTGCCAGCAGCTTGACGGATGACACTGAAGCTTTCTTT. Its protein is CASSLTDDTEAFF.

The rearrangement links TRBV27 to TRBJ1-1; D gene unclear. Germline CDR1 and CDR2: MNHEY and SMNVEV (reference sequence). Trimming shortened V by 1 base and J by 5 bases, and 8 bases separated the two germline ends. The CDR3 is 13 amino acids. The CDR3 region is CASSLFRQTEAFF. CDR3 DNA sequence: TGTGCCAGCAGTTTATTTAGGCAAACTGAAGCTTTCTTT.

The chain combines TRBV6-5 with TRBJ1-3; D gene uncertain. The CDR3 sequence is 11 residues long. Per the germline V gene, CDR1 is MNHEY and CDR2 is SVGAGI. The V and J ends lost 5 bases and 13 bases respectively, with 12 bases between them. CDR3 region: CASSEGQVIYF. CDR3 nucleotide sequence: TGTGCCAGCAGTGAAGGTCAGGTTATATATTTT.

The chain carries TRBV9 and TRBJ1-1, with D unclear. Germline V gene lookup returns CDR1 SGDLS and CDR2 YYNGEE. V lost 0 bases and J lost 1, with 10 bases in between. This CDR3 is built from 15 residues. The DNA for the CDR3 is TGTGCCAGCAGCGTAGTTACCCCCGGGAACACTGAAGCTTTCTTT. Residues: CASSVVTPGNTEAFF.

V is TRBV15 and J is TRBJ2-2, with a weak D call TRBD2 (6 bases). CDR3 size: 16 residues. Trimming pared 1 base from V and 0 bases from J, leaving 9 bases between. Germline V lookup: CDR1 LNHNV, CDR2 YYDKDF (reference sequence). The CDR3 loop reads CATSRGPGANTGELFF. The CDR3 nucleotides read TGTGCCACCAGCAGAGGCCCGGGGGCGAACACCGGGGAGCTGTTTTTT.

This chain joins TRBV19 and TRBJ2-1, with 7 positions matching TRBD2. The germline CDR1 and CDR2 sequences are LNHDA and SQIVND (reference sequence). Trimming cost V 7 bases and J 4 bases; bases outside gene matches: 7. This CDR3 has 14 residues. The CDR3 protein is CASTKSGIYNEQFF. The DNA for the CDR3 is TGTGCCAGTACCAAAAGCGGGATTTACAATGAGCAGTTCTTC.

The V and J genes are TRBV7-2 and TRBJ2-5; TRBD1 might be the D (5 bases). Germline V gene lookup returns CDR1 SGHTA and CDR2 FQGNSA. The CDR3 length is 16 residues. The germline V and J ends were trimmed by 1 base and 1 base, with 13 bases remaining between them. DNA of the CDR3: TGTGCCAGCAGCTTAGGAGGTCCAGGGTCCCAAGAGACCCAGTACTTC. This encodes CASSLGGPGSQETQYF.

This rearrangement joins TRBV7-3 to TRBJ2-2; 7 bases are a match to TRBD2. The CDR3 sequence is 17 residues long. Losses at the gene ends were 1 base for V and 2 bases for J; bases not matched to a gene: 7. The germline V gene encodes CDR1 SGHTA and CDR2 FQGTGA. CDR3 sequence (DNA): TGTGCCAGCAGCTTAAGGCGGGGCGGGAGTAACACCGGGGAGCTGTTTTTT. Translated, it gives CASSLRRGGSNTGELFF. Supplemented by reference TRBV7-3 and TRBJ2-2, the full variable domain reads GAGVSQTPSNKVTEKGKYVELRCDPISGHTALYWYRQSLGQGPEFLIYFQGTGAADDSGLPNDRFFAVRPEGSVSTLKIQRTERGDSAVYLCASSLRRGGSNTGELFFGEGSRLTVL.

The chain has TRBV19 and TRBJ2-3, with a weak D call TRBD1 (5 bases). Germline V lookup: CDR1 LNHDA, CDR2 SQIVND (reference sequence). The length of the CDR3 is 16 residues. V gave up 5 bases and J gave up 2 bases, with 17 bases separating them. The DNA of the CDR3 is TGTGCCAGTAGTTCCGATGGCGCAGGGCACACAGATACGCAGTATTTT. Residues: CASSSDGAGHTDTQYF.

The chain recombines TRBV5-1 with TRBJ2-6; 10 nucleotides line up with TRBD1. This CDR3 is 17 amino acids long. CDR1 SGHRS and CDR2 YFSETQ come from the germline V gene. With V trimmed by 0 bases and J by 4 bases, 4 bases remained unmatched. The CDR3, as DNA: TGCGCCAGCAGCTTGGAAGGGACAGGGGCCGGGGCCAACGTCCTGACTTTC. Translating it yields CASSLEGTGAGANVLTF. The variable domain in full, with the rest retrieved from reference TRBV5-1 and TRBJ2-6, is KAGVTQTPRYLIKTRGQQVTLSCSPISGHRSVSWYQQTPGQGLQFLFEYFSETQRNKGNFPGRFSGRQFSNSRSEMNVSTLELGDSALYLCASSLEGTGAGANVLTFGAGSRLTVL.

The rearrangement links TRBV9 to TRBJ1-2, with D possibly being TRBD1 (6 bases). The CDR3 length is 15 residues. CDR1 and CDR2 (germline): SGDLS, YYNGEE. V was pared by 3 bases and J by 4 bases, with 16 bases between. Here the CDR3 reads CASSARGQGSYGYTF. In nucleotides, the CDR3 is TGTGCCAGCAGCGCCAGGGGCCAGGGGAGCTATGGCTACACCTTC. The full variable domain, in which reference TRBV9 and TRBJ1-2 provide the parts outside the CDR3, is DSGVTQTPKHLITATGQRVTLRCSPRSGDLSVYWYQQSLDQGLQFLIQYYNGEERAKGNILERFSAQQFPDLHSELNLSSLELGDSALYFCASSARGQGSYGYTFGSGTRLTVV.

In DNA, the CDR3 is TGCGCCAGCAGCCAAGAGGGGTACAGGGGGACTTCGAACACCGGGGAGCTGTTTTTT. Encoded protein: CASSQEGYRGTSNTGELFF. J is TRBJ2-2 and V is TRBV4-1, with 8 bases that match TRBD1. This CDR3 is 19 amino acids long. Germline CDR1 reads MGHRA; CDR2 reads YSYEKL. Germline trimming cut 0 bases from V and 0 bases from J; bases unmatched to any gene: 9.

V gene TRBV7-9 combines with J gene TRBJ2-5, with 8 nucleotides matching TRBD2. V shed 5 bases, J shed 5 bases, and the junction held 7 bases outside the gene matches. Germline lookup yields CDR1 SEHNR and CDR2 FQNEAQ (reference sequence). CDR3 size: 14 residues. For the CDR3, the DNA is TGTGCCAGCAGCCTAAGTAGCGGGGCGGAGACCCAGTACTTC. Amino acids: CASSLSSGAETQYF.

The gene calls are TRBV6-6 and TRBJ1-1, with D perhaps matching TRBD1 (5 bases). CDR1 is MNHNY, CDR2 SVGAGI, per germline (reference sequence). The CDR3 has 13 residues. The V gene lost 4 bases and the J gene lost 11 bases, with 17 bases spanning the gap. The CDR3 here is CASSSQGLGLAFF. CDR3 nucleotides: TGTGCCAGCAGTTCCCAGGGACTAGGGCTCGCTTTCTTT.

This chain links TRBV2 with TRBJ1-1; D call uncertain. V gave up 4 bases and J gave up 1 base, with 7 bases separating them. CDR1 is SNHLY, CDR2 FYNNEI, per germline. The CDR3 covers 13 residues. The CDR3 reads CASSVDGNTEAFF. For the CDR3, the DNA is TGTGCCAGCAGTGTGGACGGGAACACTGAAGCTTTCTTT.

The rearrangement links TRBV5-4 to TRBJ2-5; TRBD1 matches 7 bases. V was pared by 4 bases and J by 5 bases, with 8 bases of the junction left unmatched. The CDR3 has 14 residues. Germline-derived CDR1 and CDR2 are SGHNT and YYREEE (reference sequence). CDR3 coding DNA: TGTGCCAGCAGCCTGACAGGGCCGGCTGAGACCCAGTACTTC. It specifies CASSLTGPAETQYF.

The chain links TRBV5-4 to TRBJ1-2; possible D gene TRBD1, 5 bases. The CDR3 is 13 residues long. Germline loops: CDR1 SGHNT, CDR2 YYREEE (reference sequence). V lost 5 bases and J lost 1, with 9 bases in between. The CDR3, as DNA: TGTGCCAGCAGATTACAGGATAACTATGGCTACACCTTC. It specifies CASRLQDNYGYTF.

The rearrangement uses TRBV7-6 and TRBJ2-1; D is uncertain. The germline V gene has CDR1 SGHVS and CDR2 FNYEAQ. The CDR3 is 14 residues long. V shed 3 bases and J shed 3 bases, with 9 bases lying between them. The CDR3 region is CASSLFRVYNEQFF. In DNA, the CDR3 is TGTGCCAGCAGCTTGTTTAGAGTCTACAATGAGCAGTTCTTC.